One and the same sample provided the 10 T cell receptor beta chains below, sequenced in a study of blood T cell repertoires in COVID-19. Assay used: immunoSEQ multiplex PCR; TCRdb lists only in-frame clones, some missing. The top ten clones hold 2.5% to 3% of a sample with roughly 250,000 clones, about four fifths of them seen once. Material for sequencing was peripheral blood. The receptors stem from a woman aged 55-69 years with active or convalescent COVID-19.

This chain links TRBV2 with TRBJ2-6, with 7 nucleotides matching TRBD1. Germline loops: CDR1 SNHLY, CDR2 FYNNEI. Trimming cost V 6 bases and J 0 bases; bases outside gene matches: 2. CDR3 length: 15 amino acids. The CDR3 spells CASRDRSSGANVLTF. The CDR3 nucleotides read TGTGCCAGCAGGGACAGGTCCTCTGGGGCCAACGTCCTGACTTTC.

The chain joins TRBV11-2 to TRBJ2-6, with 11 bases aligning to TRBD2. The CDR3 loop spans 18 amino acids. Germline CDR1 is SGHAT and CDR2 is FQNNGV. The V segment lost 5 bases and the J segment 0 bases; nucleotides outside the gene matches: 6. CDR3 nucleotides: TGTGCCAGCAGCCCTGGACTAGCGGGCCTCTCTGGGGCCAACGTCCTGACTTTC. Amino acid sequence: CASSPGLAGLSGANVLTF.

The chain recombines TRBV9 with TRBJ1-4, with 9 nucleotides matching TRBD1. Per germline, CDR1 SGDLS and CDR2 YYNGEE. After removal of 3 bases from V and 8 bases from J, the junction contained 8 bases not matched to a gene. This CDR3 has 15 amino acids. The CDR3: CASSGITGGDEKLFF. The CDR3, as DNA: TGTGCCAGCAGCGGAATTACAGGGGGCGACGAAAAACTGTTTTTT.

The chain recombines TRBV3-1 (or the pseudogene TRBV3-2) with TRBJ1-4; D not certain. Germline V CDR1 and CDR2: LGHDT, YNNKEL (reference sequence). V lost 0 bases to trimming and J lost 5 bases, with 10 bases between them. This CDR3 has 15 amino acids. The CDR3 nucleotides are TGTGCCAGCAGCCAAGACTATGAAGCCAATGAAAAACTGTTTTTT. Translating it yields CASSQDYEANEKLFF.

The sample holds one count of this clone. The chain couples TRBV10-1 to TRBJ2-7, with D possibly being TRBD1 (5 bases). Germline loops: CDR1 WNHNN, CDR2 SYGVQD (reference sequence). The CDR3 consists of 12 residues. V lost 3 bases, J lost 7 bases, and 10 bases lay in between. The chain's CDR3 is CASSDIGAEQYF. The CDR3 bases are TGCGCCAGCAGTGATATAGGGGCTGAGCAGTACTTC.

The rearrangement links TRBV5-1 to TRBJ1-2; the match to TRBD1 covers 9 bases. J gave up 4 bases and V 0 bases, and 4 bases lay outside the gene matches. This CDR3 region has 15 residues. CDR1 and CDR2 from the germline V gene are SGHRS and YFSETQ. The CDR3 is CASSLETGGVYGYTF. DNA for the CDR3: TGCGCCAGCAGCTTGGAAACAGGGGGCGTCTATGGCTACACCTTC. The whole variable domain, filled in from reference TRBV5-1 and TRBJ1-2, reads KAGVTQTPRYLIKTRGQQVTLSCSPISGHRSVSWYQQTPGQGLQFLFEYFSETQRNKGNFPGRFSGRQFSNSRSEMNVSTLELGDSALYLCASSLETGGVYGYTFGSGTRLTVV.

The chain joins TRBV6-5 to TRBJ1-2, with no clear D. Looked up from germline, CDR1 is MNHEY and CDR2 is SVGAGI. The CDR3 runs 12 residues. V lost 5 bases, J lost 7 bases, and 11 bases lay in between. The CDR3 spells CASSPPGSGYTF. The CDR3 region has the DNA TGTGCCAGCAGTCCACCGGGAAGTGGCTACACCTTC.

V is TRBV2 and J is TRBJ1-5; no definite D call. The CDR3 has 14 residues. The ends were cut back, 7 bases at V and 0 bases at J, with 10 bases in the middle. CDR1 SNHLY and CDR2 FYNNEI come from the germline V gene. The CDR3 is CASTAADSNQPQHF. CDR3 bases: TGTGCCAGCACCGCTGCGGATAGCAATCAGCCCCAGCATTTT. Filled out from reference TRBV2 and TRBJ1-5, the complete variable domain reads EPEVTQTPSHQVTQMGQEVILRCVPISNHLYFYWYRQILGQKVEFLVSFYNNEISEKSEIFDDQFSVERPDGSNFTLKIRSTKLEDSAMYFCASTAADSNQPQHFGDGTRLSIL.

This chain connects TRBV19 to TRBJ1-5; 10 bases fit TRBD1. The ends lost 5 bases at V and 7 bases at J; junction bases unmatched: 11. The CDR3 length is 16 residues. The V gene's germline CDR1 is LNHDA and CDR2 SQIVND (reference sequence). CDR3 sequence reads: CASSGTSGQGWQPQHF. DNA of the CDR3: TGTGCCAGTAGTGGGACTTCGGGACAGGGGTGGCAGCCCCAGCATTTT.

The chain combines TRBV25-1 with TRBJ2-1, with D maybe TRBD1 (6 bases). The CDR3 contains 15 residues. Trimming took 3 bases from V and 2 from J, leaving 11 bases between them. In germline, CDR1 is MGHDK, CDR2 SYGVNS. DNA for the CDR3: TGTGCCAGCAGTGAGGCGGACAGACCCTACAATGAGCAGTTCTTC. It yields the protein CASSEADRPYNEQFF. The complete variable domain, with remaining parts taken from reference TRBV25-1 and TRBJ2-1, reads EADIYQTPRYLVIGTGKKITLECSQTMGHDKMYWYQQDPGMELHLIHYSYGVNSTEKGDLSSESTVSRIRTEHFPLTLESARPSHTSQYLCASSEADRPYNEQFFGPGTRLTVL.